Presented here are 7 T cell receptor beta chains from one specimen sequenced in a study of blood T cells in healthy people across ages. The second PCR ran about 6 to 12 cycles with a sample-barcoded 5' primer and J-beta primers. TCRdb analysed the 5' RACE reads with MiXCR anew, one entry per CDR3 protein. The sample consists of about 680,000 distinct CDR3 sequences, 49% of them appearing once. The sequencing input was blood. These receptors were taken from a woman aged 55 to 70 in good health.

The chain is built from TRBV12-3 or TRBV12-4 and TRBJ2-3; no clear D. The CDR3 is 13 residues long. The V gene lost 1 base and the J gene lost 4 bases, with 6 bases spanning the gap. CDR3: CASSLERADTQYF. DNA of the CDR3: TGTGCCAGCAGTTTAGAGCGAGCAGATACGCAGTATTTT.

V is TRBV6-1 and J is TRBJ2-5; the D is unclear. Germline V CDR1 and CDR2: MNHNS, SASEGT. The germline V and J ends were trimmed by 1 base and 5 bases, with 14 bases remaining between them. The CDR3 totals 15 residues. The CDR3 sequence is CASSEGDISAETQYF. The CDR3, as DNA: TGTGCCAGCAGTGAAGGAGATATTTCGGCGGAGACCCAGTACTTC.

On this clonotype itself: A junction boundary mismatches the germline segment, possibly from a read error. This sequence joins TRBV20-1 and TRBJ2-4; 9 bases agree with TRBD2. Germline lookup yields CDR1 DFQATT and CDR2 SNEGSKA (reference sequence). This CDR3 contains 21 residues. Here the CDR3 DNA reads TGCGGTGCTAGAGCGTGGGGAACGGCTAGCGGGGAAACGGTAGCCAAAAACATTCAGTACTTC. Translation gives CGARAWGTASGETVAKNIQYF.

The chain uses TRBV11-2 and TRBJ2-5, with a weak D call TRBD1 (5 bases). Deletions cut 5 bases from V and 2 bases from J, with 12 bases between. Germline lookup yields CDR1 SGHAT and CDR2 FQNNGV. The CDR3 is made up of 14 amino acids. The CDR3 sequence is CASSPRTKQETQYF. The CDR3 bases are TGTGCCAGCAGCCCCCGGACAAAACAAGAGACCCAGTACTTC.

The chain links TRBV2 to TRBJ2-5; 12 bases map to TRBD2. The J segment lost 1 base and the V segment lost 4 bases, leaving 10 bases of the junction unmatched. The CDR3 consists of 18 residues. CDR1 is SNHLY and CDR2 is FYNNEI in the germline V gene. The CDR3 reads CASSAMSSGRGSQETQYF. CDR3 nucleotides: TGTGCCAGCAGTGCAATGTCTAGCGGGAGGGGAAGCCAAGAGACCCAGTACTTC.

The rearrangement joins TRBV7-2 to TRBJ2-3; D gene ambiguous. Germline CDR1 reads SGHTA; CDR2 reads FQGNSA. The V end was cut by 1 base, the J end by 0 bases, with 11 bases between. This CDR3 has 16 amino acids. The chain's CDR3 is CASSLVWVTSTDTQYF. DNA for the CDR3: TGTGCCAGCAGCTTAGTGTGGGTGACTAGCACAGATACGCAGTATTTT. The full variable domain, completed using reference TRBV7-2 and TRBJ2-3, is GAGVSQSPSNKVTEKGKDVELRCDPISGHTALYWYRQSLGQGLEFLIYFQGNSAPDKSGLPSDRFSAERTGGSVSTLTIQRTQQEDSAVYLCASSLVWVTSTDTQYFGPGTRLTVL.

V is TRBV7-2 and J is TRBJ2-5; TRBD2 agrees at 8 bases. This CDR3 spans 16 amino acids. Germline values: CDR1 SGHTA, CDR2 FQGNSA. The V and J ends lost 0 bases and 3 bases, in that order; junction bases with no gene match: 6. The CDR3 region is CASSLAIAGLKETQYF. Here the CDR3 DNA reads TGTGCCAGCAGCTTAGCTATAGCGGGGCTGAAAGAGACCCAGTACTTC.